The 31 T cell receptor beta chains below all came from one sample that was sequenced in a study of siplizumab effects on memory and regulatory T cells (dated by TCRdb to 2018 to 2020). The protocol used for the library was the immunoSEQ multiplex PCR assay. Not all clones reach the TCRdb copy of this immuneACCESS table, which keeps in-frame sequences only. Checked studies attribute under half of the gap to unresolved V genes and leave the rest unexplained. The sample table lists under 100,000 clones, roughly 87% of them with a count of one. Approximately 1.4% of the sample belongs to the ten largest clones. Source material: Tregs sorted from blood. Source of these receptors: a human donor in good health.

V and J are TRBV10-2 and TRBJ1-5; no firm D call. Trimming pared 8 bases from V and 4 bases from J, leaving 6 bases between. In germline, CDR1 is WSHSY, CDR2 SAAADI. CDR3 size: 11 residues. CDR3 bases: TGCGCCAGCGGACCAAATCAGCCCCAGCATTTT. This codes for CASGPNQPQHF.

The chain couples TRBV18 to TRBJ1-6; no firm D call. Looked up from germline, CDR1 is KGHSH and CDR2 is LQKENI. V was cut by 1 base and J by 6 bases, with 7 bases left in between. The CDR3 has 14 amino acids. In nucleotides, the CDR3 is TGTGCCAGCTCACCACAACCGCCTAATTCACCCCTCCACTTT. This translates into CASSPQPPNSPLHF.

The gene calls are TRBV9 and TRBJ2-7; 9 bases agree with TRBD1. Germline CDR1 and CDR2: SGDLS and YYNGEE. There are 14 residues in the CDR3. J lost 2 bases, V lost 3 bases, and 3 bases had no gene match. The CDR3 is CASSAGQGTYEQYF. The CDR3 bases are TGTGCCAGCAGCGCAGGACAGGGGACCTACGAGCAGTACTTC.

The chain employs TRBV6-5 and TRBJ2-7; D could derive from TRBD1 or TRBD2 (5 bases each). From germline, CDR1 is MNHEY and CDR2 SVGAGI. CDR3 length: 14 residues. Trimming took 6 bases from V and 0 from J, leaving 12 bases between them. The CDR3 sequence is CASRVGTSSYEQYF. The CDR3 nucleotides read TGTGCCAGCAGGGTCGGGACCAGCTCCTACGAGCAGTACTTC.

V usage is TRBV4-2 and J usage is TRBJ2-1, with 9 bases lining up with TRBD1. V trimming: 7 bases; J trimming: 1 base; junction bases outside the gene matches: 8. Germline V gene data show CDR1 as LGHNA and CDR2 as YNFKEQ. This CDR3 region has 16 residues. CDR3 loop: CASTTGQGLSYNEQFF. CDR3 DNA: TGTGCCAGCACCACAGGACAGGGGCTATCCTACAATGAGCAGTTCTTC.

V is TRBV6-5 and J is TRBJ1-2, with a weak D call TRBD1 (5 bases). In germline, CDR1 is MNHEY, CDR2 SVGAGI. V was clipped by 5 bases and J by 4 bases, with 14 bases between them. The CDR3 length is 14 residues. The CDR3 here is CASSPRTLPYGYTF. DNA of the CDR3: TGTGCCAGCAGTCCTAGGACATTGCCCTATGGCTACACCTTC.

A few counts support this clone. The CDR3 loop is CASSLDRATYTVETQYF. CDR3 sequence (DNA): TGTGCCAGCAGCTTGGACAGGGCGACATATACCGTAGAGACCCAGTACTTC. The rearrangement links TRBV7-6 to TRBJ2-5; TRBD1 matches at 8 bases. The V segment lost 3 bases and the J segment 4 bases; nucleotides outside the gene matches: 13. Germline CDR1 reads SGHVS; CDR2 reads FNYEAQ. This CDR3 is 17 amino acids long.

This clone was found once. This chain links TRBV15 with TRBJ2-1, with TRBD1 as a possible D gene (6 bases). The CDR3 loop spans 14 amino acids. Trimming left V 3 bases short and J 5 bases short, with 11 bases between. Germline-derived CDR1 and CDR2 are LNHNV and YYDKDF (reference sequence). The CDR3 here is CATSSLDRNNEQFF. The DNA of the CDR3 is TGTGCCACCAGCAGCCTGGACAGAAACAATGAGCAGTTCTTC.

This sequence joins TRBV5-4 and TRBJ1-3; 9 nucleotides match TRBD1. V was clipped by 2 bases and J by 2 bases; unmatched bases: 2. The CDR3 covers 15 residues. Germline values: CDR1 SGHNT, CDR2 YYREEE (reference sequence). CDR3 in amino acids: CASSFTGGTGNTIYF. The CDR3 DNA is TGTGCCAGCAGCTTCACAGGGGGCACTGGAAACACCATATATTTT.

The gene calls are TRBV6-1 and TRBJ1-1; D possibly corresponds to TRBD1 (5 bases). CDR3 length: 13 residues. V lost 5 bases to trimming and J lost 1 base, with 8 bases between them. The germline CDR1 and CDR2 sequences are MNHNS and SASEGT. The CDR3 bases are TGTGCCAGCAGTACAACAGGGAACACTGAAGCTTTCTTT. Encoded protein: CASSTTGNTEAFF.

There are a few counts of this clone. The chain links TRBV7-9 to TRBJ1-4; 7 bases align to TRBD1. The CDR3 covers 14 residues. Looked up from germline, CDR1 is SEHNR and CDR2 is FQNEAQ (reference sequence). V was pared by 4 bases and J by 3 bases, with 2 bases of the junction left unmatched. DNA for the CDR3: TGTGCCAGCAGCTCCGGGACAGCTAATGAAAAACTGTTTTTT. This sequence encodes CASSSGTANEKLFF.

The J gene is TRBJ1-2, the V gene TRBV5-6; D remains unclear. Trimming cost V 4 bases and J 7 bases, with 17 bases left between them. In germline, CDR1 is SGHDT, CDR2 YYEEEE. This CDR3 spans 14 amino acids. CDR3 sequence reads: CASSLLGWAGGYTF. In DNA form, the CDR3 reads TGTGCCAGCAGCCTACTGGGGTGGGCCGGTGGCTACACCTTC.

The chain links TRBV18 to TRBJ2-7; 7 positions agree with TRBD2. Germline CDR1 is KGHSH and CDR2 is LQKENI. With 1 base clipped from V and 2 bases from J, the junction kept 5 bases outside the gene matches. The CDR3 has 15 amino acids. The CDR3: CASSPRTRRAYEQYF. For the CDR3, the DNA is TGTGCCAGCTCACCACGGACTAGGCGGGCCTACGAGCAGTACTTC.

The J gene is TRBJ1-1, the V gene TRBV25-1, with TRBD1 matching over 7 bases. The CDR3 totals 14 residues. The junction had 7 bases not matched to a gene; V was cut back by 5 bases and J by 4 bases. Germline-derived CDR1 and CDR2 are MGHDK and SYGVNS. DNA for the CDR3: TGTGCCAGCAGTAGACAGGGATATTCCACTGAAGCTTTCTTT. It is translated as CASSRQGYSTEAFF.

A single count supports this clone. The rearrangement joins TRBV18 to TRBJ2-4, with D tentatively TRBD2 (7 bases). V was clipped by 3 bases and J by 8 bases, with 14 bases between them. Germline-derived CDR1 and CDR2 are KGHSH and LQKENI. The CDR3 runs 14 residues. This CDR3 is CASSPMGGGDIQYF. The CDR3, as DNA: TGTGCCAGCTCACCGATGGGAGGGGGTGACATTCAGTACTTC.

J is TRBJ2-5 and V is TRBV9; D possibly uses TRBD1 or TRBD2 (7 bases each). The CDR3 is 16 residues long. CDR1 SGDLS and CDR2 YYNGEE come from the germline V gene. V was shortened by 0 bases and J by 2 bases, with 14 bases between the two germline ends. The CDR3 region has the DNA TGTGCCAGCAGCGTAGGACCCAGGGGGGGACAAGAGACCCAGTACTTC. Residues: CASSVGPRGGQETQYF.

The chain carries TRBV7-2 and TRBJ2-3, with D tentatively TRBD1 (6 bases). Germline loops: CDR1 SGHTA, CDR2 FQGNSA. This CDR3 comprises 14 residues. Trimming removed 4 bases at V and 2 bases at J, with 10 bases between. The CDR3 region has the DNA TGTGCCAGCAGCTCGGGACAACCCACAGATACGCAGTATTTT. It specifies CASSSGQPTDTQYF. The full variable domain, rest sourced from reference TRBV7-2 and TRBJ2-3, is GAGVSQSPSNKVTEKGKDVELRCDPISGHTALYWYRQSLGQGLEFLIYFQGNSAPDKSGLPSDRFSAERTGGSVSTLTIQRTQQEDSAVYLCASSSGQPTDTQYFGPGTRLTVL.

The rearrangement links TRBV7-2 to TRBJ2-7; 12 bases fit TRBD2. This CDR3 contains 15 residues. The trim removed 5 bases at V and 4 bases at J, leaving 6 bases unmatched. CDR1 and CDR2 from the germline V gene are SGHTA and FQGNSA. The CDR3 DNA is TGTGCCAGCAGCATCAGACTAGCGGGGGCTTACGAGCAGTACTTC. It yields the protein CASSIRLAGAYEQYF.

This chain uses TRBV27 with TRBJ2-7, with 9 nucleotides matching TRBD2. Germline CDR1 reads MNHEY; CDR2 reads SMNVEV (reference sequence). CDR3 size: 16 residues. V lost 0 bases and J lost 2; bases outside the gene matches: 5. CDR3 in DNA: TGTGCCAGCAGTTTATCGGGACTAGCCGTGACCTACGAGCAGTACTTC. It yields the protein CASSLSGLAVTYEQYF.

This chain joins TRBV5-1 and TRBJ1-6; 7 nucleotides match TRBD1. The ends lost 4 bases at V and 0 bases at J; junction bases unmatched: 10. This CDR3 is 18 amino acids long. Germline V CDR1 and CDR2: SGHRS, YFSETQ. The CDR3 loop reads CASSLMARGSSYNSPLHF. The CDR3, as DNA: TGCGCCAGCAGCCTAATGGCCAGGGGGAGCTCCTATAATTCACCCCTCCACTTT.

The CDR3 DNA is TGTGCCAGCTCCCTAGGACAGGGTCTAGCCAAAAACATTCAGTACTTC. Its translation is CASSLGQGLAKNIQYF. The rearrangement links TRBV18 to TRBJ2-4, with 8 bases that match TRBD1. Germline values: CDR1 KGHSH, CDR2 LQKENI. V dropped 6 bases and J dropped 0; count of bases not matched to a gene: 7. CDR3 size: 16 residues.

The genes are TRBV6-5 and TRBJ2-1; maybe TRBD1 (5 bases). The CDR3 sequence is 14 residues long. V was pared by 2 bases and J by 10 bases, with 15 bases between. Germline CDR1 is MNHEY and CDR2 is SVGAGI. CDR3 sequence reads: CASSYDPRALEQFF. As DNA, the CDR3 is TGTGCCAGCAGTTACGACCCCAGGGCGTTGGAGCAGTTCTTC.

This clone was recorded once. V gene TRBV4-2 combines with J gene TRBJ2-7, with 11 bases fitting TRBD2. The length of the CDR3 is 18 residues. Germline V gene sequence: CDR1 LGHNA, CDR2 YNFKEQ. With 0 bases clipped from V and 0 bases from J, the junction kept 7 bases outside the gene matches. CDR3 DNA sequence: TGTGCCAGCAGCCAAGATGGGCTAGCGGGGGGCCACTCCTACGAGCAGTACTTC. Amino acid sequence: CASSQDGLAGGHSYEQYF.

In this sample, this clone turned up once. CDR3 in amino acids: CASSWLGGDEQFF. CDR3 bases: TGTGCCAGCAGCTGGCTGGGGGGAGATGAGCAGTTCTTC. The chain employs TRBV6-6 and TRBJ2-1; possible D gene TRBD2, 6 bases. The V and J ends lost 6 bases and 8 bases respectively, with 14 bases between them. The CDR3 length is 13 residues. Germline CDR1 and CDR2: MNHNY and SVGAGI (reference sequence).

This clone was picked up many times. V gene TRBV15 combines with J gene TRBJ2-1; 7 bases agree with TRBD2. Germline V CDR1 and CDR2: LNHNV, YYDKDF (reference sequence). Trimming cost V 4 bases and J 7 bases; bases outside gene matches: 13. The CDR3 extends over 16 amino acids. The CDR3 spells CATSKGGLAASNEQFF. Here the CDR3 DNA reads TGTGCCACCAGCAAGGGCGGGCTAGCGGCCTCAAATGAGCAGTTCTTC.

The CDR3 reads CASSPSPSSYEQYF. Written as DNA, the CDR3 is TGTGCCAGCAGCCCGAGCCCCAGCTCCTACGAGCAGTACTTC. This chain joins TRBV4-2 and TRBJ2-7; D gene unclear. The CDR3 is 14 amino acids. Germline values: CDR1 LGHNA, CDR2 YNFKEQ. V lost 4 bases and J 0 bases, leaving 10 bases between the germline ends.

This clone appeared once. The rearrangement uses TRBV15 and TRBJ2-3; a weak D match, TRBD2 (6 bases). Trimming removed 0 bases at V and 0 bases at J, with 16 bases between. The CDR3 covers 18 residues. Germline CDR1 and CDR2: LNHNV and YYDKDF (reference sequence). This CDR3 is CATSRDRLALPSTDTQYF. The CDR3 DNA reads TGTGCCACCAGCAGAGATCGGCTAGCGCTACCTAGCACAGATACGCAGTATTTT.

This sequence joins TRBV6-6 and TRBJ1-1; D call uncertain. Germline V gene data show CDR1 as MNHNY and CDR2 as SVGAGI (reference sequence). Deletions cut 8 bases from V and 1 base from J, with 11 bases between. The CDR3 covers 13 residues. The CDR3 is CASGPGGNTEAFF. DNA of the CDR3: TGTGCCAGCGGTCCCGGCGGGAACACTGAAGCTTTCTTT.

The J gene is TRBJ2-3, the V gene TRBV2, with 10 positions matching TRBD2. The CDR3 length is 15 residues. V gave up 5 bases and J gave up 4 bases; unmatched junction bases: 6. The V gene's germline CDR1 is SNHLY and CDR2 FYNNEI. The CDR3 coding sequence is TGTGCCAGCAGTCCTAGCGGGGGCGACTCAGATACGCAGTATTTT. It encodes CASSPSGGDSDTQYF.

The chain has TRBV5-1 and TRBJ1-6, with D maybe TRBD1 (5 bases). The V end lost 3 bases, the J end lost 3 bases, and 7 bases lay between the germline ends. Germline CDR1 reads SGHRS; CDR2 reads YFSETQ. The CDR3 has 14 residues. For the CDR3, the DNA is TGCGCCAGCAGCTCCGACAGCTATAATTCACCCCTCCACTTT. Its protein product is CASSSDSYNSPLHF.

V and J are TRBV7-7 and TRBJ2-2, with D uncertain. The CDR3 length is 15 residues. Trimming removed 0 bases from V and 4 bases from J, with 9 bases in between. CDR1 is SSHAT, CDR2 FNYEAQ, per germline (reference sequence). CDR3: CASSLAAPGTGELFF. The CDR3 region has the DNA TGTGCCAGCAGCTTAGCTGCTCCCGGCACCGGGGAGCTGTTTTTT.